In its sample, the clone carrying this T cell receptor (beta chain) was seen a few times. Separation by sorting yielded CD4+ and CD8+ T cells from PBMCs. Reverse transcription of extracted RNA yielded cDNA, which provided the sequencing template. TCRdb's table, derived via immunoSEQ multiplex PCR, lists solely in-frame clones and lacks some. The table has hundreds of thousands of clones, roughly two thirds seen once. This entry comes from a study of CD8+ T cells in alopecia areata. The CDR3 extends over 13 amino acids. The germline V and J ends were trimmed by 2 bases and 2 bases, with 6 bases remaining between them. The germline CDR1 and CDR2 sequences are SGHDN and FVKESK.

Here the sequenced sample was CD4+ T cells sorted from blood, taken at week 0. This TCR was sampled from a human donor with alopecia areata. The genes are TRBV14 and TRBJ1-2, with D tentatively TRBD1 (5 bases). CDR3 amino acids: CASSQRGNYGYTF. Here the CDR3 DNA reads TGTGCCAGCAGCCAACGGGGGAACTATGGCTACACCTTC.